This T cell receptor (beta chain) appears in the sequencing data of a study of human T cells and chemical hapten exposure. This clonotype has just a few counts. Trimming stripped 4 bases from V and 4 bases from J, with 14 bases between. This CDR3 contains 14 residues. Germline values: CDR1 GTSNPN, CDR2 SVGIG (reference sequence). Time point reported: patch test 1, 2 weeks after DPC sensitization. Indicated treatment: therapeutic diphenylcyclopropenone sensitization with weekly scalp DPC. Each cDNA molecule in the library carried unique molecular identifiers. TCRdb fed the RACE reads into MiXCR, producing one record per CDR3 protein. The sample includes over 75,000 distinct CDR3 sequences, over 6% seen only once; the top ten take 1.5% to 1.8%.

This rearrangement joins TRBV30 to TRBJ1-3; TRBD1 is a possible D gene (6 bases). Sequences were derived from whole blood, sampled in connection with sensitization to the hapten diphenylcyclopropenone (DPC). This clonotype was obtained from a woman in her 30s with alopecia areata. Some clones in this sample may be carry-over from other donors' samples. The CDR3: CAWNPGAGGNTIYF. Here the CDR3 DNA reads TGTGCCTGGAACCCGGGGGCAGGAGGAAACACCATATATTTT.